Each of the 8 T cell receptor beta chains below was sequenced from the same sample in a study of early T cells in non-severe SARS-CoV-2 infection. TCRdb reprocessed the 5' RACE reads with MiXCR, giving one entry per CDR3 protein. The table includes 84,000 or so distinct CDR3 sequences, roughly an eighth detected once. The sequencing input was whole blood. Receptors originate from an adult who was a healthcare worker with PCR-confirmed SARS-CoV-2 infection or an uninfected control (not recorded which).

V is TRBV18 and J is TRBJ1-1; D gene ambiguous. Trimming pared 6 bases from V and 1 base from J, leaving 15 bases between. The germline gives CDR1 KGHSH, CDR2 LQKENI. The CDR3 has 15 residues. The CDR3 DNA reads TGTGCCAGCTCTCCCATGGGAGGAAGGAACACTGAAGCTTTCTTT. Translated, it gives CASSPMGGRNTEAFF.

The table lists this clonotype with many counts. This sequence joins TRBV7-9 and TRBJ1-4, with D possibly matching TRBD1 (6 bases). Trimming stripped 3 bases from V and 7 bases from J, with 12 bases between. This CDR3 region has 14 residues. Per germline, CDR1 SEHNR and CDR2 FQNEAQ (reference sequence). The CDR3 loop reads CASSFGGKGEKLFF. The CDR3 coding sequence is TGTGCCAGCAGCTTTGGGGGCAAAGGTGAAAAACTGTTTTTT.

This clonotype has only a few counts. CDR3 bases: TGCAGTGCTAGAGAATGGACTAGCGGGAGACGGGATACGCAGTATTTT. Its protein is CSAREWTSGRRDTQYF. The chain carries TRBV20-1 and TRBJ2-3; 13 positions match TRBD2. After removal of 0 bases from V and 6 bases from J, the junction contained 6 bases not matched to a gene. Germline lookup yields CDR1 DFQATT and CDR2 SNEGSKA (reference sequence). The CDR3 length is 16 residues.

This clonotype has at least ten counts. The chain uses TRBV10-3 and TRBJ2-5; possible D gene TRBD2, 5 bases. CDR3 length: 14 residues. V lost 0 bases to trimming and J lost 1 base, with 6 bases between them. CDR1 ENHRY and CDR2 SYGVKD come from the germline V gene. The CDR3 protein is CAISESRGQETQYF. The CDR3 nucleotides are TGTGCCATCAGTGAGTCCCGGGGCCAAGAGACCCAGTACTTC.

This clonotype was picked up many times. The chain uses TRBV7-9 and TRBJ2-5; 9 nucleotides align to TRBD2. The length of the CDR3 is 16 residues. V dropped 5 bases and J dropped 0; count of bases not matched to a gene: 7. In germline, CDR1 is SEHNR, CDR2 FQNEAQ (reference sequence). In DNA, the CDR3 is TGTGCCAGCAGCCTTAGCGGGGGTCAGTACCAAGAGACCCAGTACTTC. It encodes CASSLSGGQYQETQYF.

The sample holds a few counts of this clonotype. This sequence joins TRBV3-1 and TRBJ2-1; D is unresolved. The germline gives CDR1 LGHDT, CDR2 YNNKEL (reference sequence). Trimming shortened V by 6 bases and J by 1 base, and 1 base separated the two germline ends. This CDR3 contains 11 residues. The CDR3 reads CASRSYNEQFF. The DNA of the CDR3 is TGTGCCAGCAGATCCTACAATGAGCAGTTCTTC.

The chain uses TRBV10-1 and TRBJ2-7; 12 nucleotides agree with TRBD2. V lost 6 bases, J lost 2 bases, and 5 bases stayed unmatched. CDR1 and CDR2 (germline): WNHNN, SYGVQD (reference sequence). The CDR3 consists of 15 residues. The CDR3 sequence: CASSPGLAGTYEQYF. CDR3 nucleotide sequence: TGCGCCAGCAGCCCCGGACTAGCGGGGACCTACGAGCAGTACTTC.

In its sample, this clonotype was seen many times. Here the CDR3 reads CASTRYSRTSGRKGGETQYF. The CDR3 DNA reads as TGTGCCAGCACCCGATATTCGAGGACTAGCGGGAGAAAAGGTGGAGAGACCCAGTACTTC. The rearrangement joins TRBV13 to TRBJ2-5; 13 positions match TRBD2. From germline, CDR1 is PRHDT and CDR2 FYEKMQ (reference sequence). This CDR3 contains 20 residues. Trimming removed 7 bases from V and 4 bases from J; junction bases left unmatched: 21.